A selection of T cell receptor beta chains follows, all from one sample in a study of blood T cell repertoires in COVID-19. Only in-frame clones appear in the TCRdb table, and some are missing; sequencing was by immunoSEQ multiplex PCR. The sample contains under 300,000 clones, 88% of which appear only once. The sequenced material came from PBMCs or T cells enriched from blood (not recorded which). These receptor sequences come from a young woman who had recovered from COVID-19. The CDR3 runs from the conserved cysteine through the conserved F or W. Fields, in order: D gene, V gene, clone size, J gene, CDR3 DNA, CDR3 protein. The D gene is left open where the match is weak. A clone size is listed for some rows: how often the clone was seen (once, few, many), or a class if it is expanded.

TRBD1	TRBV19	-	TRBJ1-2	TGTGCCAGTACCGCCACGGGGACAGGGTCCGGCTACACCTTC	CASTATGTGSGYTF
TRBD1	TRBV16	-	TRBJ1-5	TGTGCCAGCAGCCATCCGACAGGGGAGGGTCAGCCCCAGCATTTT	CASSHPTGEGQPQHF
TRBD2	TRBV7-9	-	TRBJ2-3	TGTGCCAGCAGCGGTACTAGCGGGGGGGCGGACGATACGCAGTATTTT	CASSGTSGGADDTQYF
-	TRBV21-1	-	TRBJ1-1	TGTGCCAGCAGCAAGAACGAACAGGGGGCCAACACTGAAGCTTTCTTT	CASSKNEQGANTEAFF
-	TRBV19	-	TRBJ2-7	TGTGCCAGTAGTACCACGCAGACCTACGAGCAGTACTTC	CASSTTQTYEQYF
-	TRBV18	-	TRBJ2-3	TGTGCCAGCTCACCACTAGTTCACCCGGGAGATACGCAGTATTTT	CASSPLVHPGDTQYF
-	TRBV7-9	-	TRBJ2-7	TGTGCCAGCAGCTTAAGAGGCGGAGCATTCTCCTACGAGCAGTACTTC	CASSLRGGAFSYEQYF
TRBD2	TRBV15	-	TRBJ2-7	TGTGCCACCAGCCCGGGGACTAGCAGCGATTACGAGCAGTACTTC	CATSPGTSSDYEQYF
-	TRBV28	-	TRBJ2-7	TGTGCCAGCAAAGGGACTGGGGTGAGGGAGCAGTACTTC	CASKGTGVREQYF
-	TRBV5-1	-	TRBJ1-2	TGCGCCAGCGGTCGACAGACCAACTATGGCTACACCTTC	CASGRQTNYGYTF
-	TRBV6-2/TRBV6-3	-	TRBJ2-7	TGTGCCAGCAGTGACGGGGAGCAGTACTTC	CASSDGEQYF
TRBD2	TRBV10-2	-	TRBJ2-3	TGCGCCAGCACCAGAGGGGCGGGAGCGATGGGAGATACGCAGTATTTT	CASTRGAGAMGDTQYF
TRBD1	TRBV5-1	-	TRBJ1-1	TGCGCCAGCAGCTTGGCCCAGGGGGCGAACACTGAAGCTTTCTTT	CASSLAQGANTEAFF
-	TRBV6-6	-	TRBJ2-2	TGTGCCAGCAGTCCGGGACACAACACCGGGGAGCTGTTTTTT	CASSPGHNTGELFF
-	TRBV7-3	once	TRBJ1-1	TGTGCCAGCAGCTTAGGCCAGGGAGGCTCTGAAGCTTTCTTT	CASSLGQGGSEAFF
-	TRBV6-5	-	TRBJ2-1	TGTGCCAGCAGCCCAGATAGCGGCTCCTACAATGAGCAGTTCTTC	CASSPDSGSYNEQFF
-	TRBV3-1/TRBV3-2	-	TRBJ2-7	TGTGCCAGCAGCCAGAGCTACGAGCAGTACTTC	CASSQSYEQYF
TRBD1	TRBV19	-	TRBJ2-7	TGTGCCAGTAGCGAGCGGGACAGGGTCACCTACGAGCAGTACTTC	CASSERDRVTYEQYF
TRBD2	TRBV27	-	TRBJ2-5	TGTGCCAGCAGTTTAGACAGCGGGAGGGTCCAAGAGACCCAGTACTTC	CASSLDSGRVQETQYF
TRBD1	TRBV7-9	-	TRBJ1-2	TGTGCCAGCAGCACACGACAGGGGGGTCACTATGGCTACACCTTC	CASSTRQGGHYGYTF
TRBD1	TRBV7-9	-	TRBJ2-5	TGTGCCAGCGGGTATAGACAGGGCGCCCAAGAGACCCAGTACTTC	CASGYRQGAQETQYF
TRBD2	TRBV6-1	-	TRBJ2-7	TGTGCCAGCAGTGAAGGGACTAGCCCATCCTACGAGCAGTACTTC	CASSEGTSPSYEQYF
TRBD2	TRBV6-2/TRBV6-3	few	TRBJ2-2	TGTGCCAGCAGTTACCGGGCAGCGGGGGCAGGGGAGCTGTTTTTT	CASSYRAAGAGELFF
TRBD1	TRBV5-4	-	TRBJ1-1	TGTGCCAGCAGCCCACCCCAGGGGGCTGCGGGCACTGAAGCTTTCTTT	CASSPPQGAAGTEAFF
-	TRBV7-2	-	TRBJ2-1	TGTGCCAGCAGCATCGGGCAAAGGGGCGAGCAGTTCTTC	CASSIGQRGEQFF
-	TRBV19	-	TRBJ1-4	TGTGCCAGTAGAAGTTTACAGCCTAATGAAAAACTGTTTTTT	CASRSLQPNEKLFF
TRBD1	TRBV4-1	-	TRBJ2-7	TGCGCCAGCAGCCCCCGGGACAGGGGACCCTACGAGCAGTACTTC	CASSPRDRGPYEQYF
TRBD1	TRBV27	-	TRBJ1-6	TGTGCCAGCAGGGGGACAGGGGGTTATTCACCCCTCCACTTT	CASRGTGGYSPLHF
-	TRBV20-1	-	TRBJ2-1	TGCAGTGCTAGAGATTCGGGTGAGCAGTTCTTC	CSARDSGEQFF
-	TRBV27	-	TRBJ2-5	TGTGCCAGCAGTTCCCCGAACAGTCTCGAGACCCAGTACTTC	CASSSPNSLETQYF
-	TRBV29-1	-	TRBJ1-3	TGCAGCGTTGCCAGGGCTGGAAACACCATATATTTT	CSVARAGNTIYF
-	TRBV28	-	TRBJ1-5	TGTGCCAGCAGTTTACGATTAGGGGGTACCGGATCGAATCAGCCCCAGCATTTT	CASSLRLGGTGSNQPQHF
-	TRBV28	few	TRBJ2-2	TGTGCCAGCAGTTTACCAAGACTACTTCACACCGGGGAGCTGTTTTTT	CASSLPRLLHTGELFF
-	TRBV19	once	TRBJ1-5	TGTGCCAGTAGTACCGTTCTGGGGGCGAATCAGCCCCAGCATTTT	CASSTVLGANQPQHF
TRBD1	TRBV15	-	TRBJ2-1	TGTGCCACCAGCAGAGTTCGGGACAGGGGGCTCAATGAGCAGTTCTTC	CATSRVRDRGLNEQFF
-	TRBV6-1	-	TRBJ1-2	TGTGCCAGCAGTGAATTGGCCAGGCACGTACGCTACACCTTC	CASSELARHVRYTF
TRBD1	TRBV27	-	TRBJ2-7	TGTGCCAGCAGTCCGTCCGGGACAGGGAACGAGCAGTACTTC	CASSPSGTGNEQYF
TRBD2	TRBV29-1	few	TRBJ2-1	TGCAGCGTTGGACTAGCGGGAGGGAACAATGAGCAGTTCTTC	CSVGLAGGNNEQFF
-	TRBV10-3	-	TRBJ2-1	TGTGCCATCACCCGAGACAAGTACAATGAGCAGTTCTTC	CAITRDKYNEQFF
-	TRBV6-2/TRBV6-3	-	TRBJ1-4	TGTGCCAGCAGTTACCCGGGAGGGGGAAATGAAAAACTGTTTTTT	CASSYPGGGNEKLFF
TRBD1	TRBV7-8	-	TRBJ1-4	TGTGCCAGCAGCCCAGCGACAGGGGACAGAAAAAAACTGTTTTTT	CASSPATGDRKKLFF
-	TRBV6-2/TRBV6-3	-	TRBJ1-3	TGTGCCAGCAGTTACGCGAACACCATATATTTT	CASSYANTIYF
-	TRBV5-1	-	TRBJ2-1	TGCGCCAGCAGCTTGAGGGAGCGTCTTCGTAATGAGCAGTTCTTC	CASSLRERLRNEQFF
-	TRBV28	-	TRBJ2-5	TGTGCCAGCAGTTCCCTCCCCTCGACAGGTCAAGAGACCCAGTACTTC	CASSSLPSTGQETQYF
-	TRBV10-3	-	TRBJ2-3	TGTGCCATCAGTGACCCTACAGATACGCAGTATTTT	CAISDPTDTQYF
-	TRBV12-3/TRBV12-4	-	TRBJ2-1	TGTGCCAGCAGGGAGAAAAAGGAGCAGTTCTTC	CASREKKEQFF
TRBD1	TRBV4-1	-	TRBJ1-3	TGCGCCAGCAGCCAGGACAGGGGCGCAGGAAACACCATATATTTT	CASSQDRGAGNTIYF